Below, 28 T cell receptor beta chains from the same sample are listed, as sequenced in a study of CD8+CD57+ T cells in acquired aplastic anemia. TCR beta VDJ combinations and CDR3 sequences were profiled from genomic DNA. TCRdb passed the reads through MiXCR, listing each CDR3 protein once. The sample lists over 200,000 distinct CDR3 sequences; 61% were seen once. Sequencing was done on a sample of sorted CD4+, CD8+, or CD8+CD57+ T cells (not recorded which) from PBMCs. All receptors come from a human donor in good health.

Comment on this clonotype: The junction shows a germline mismatch at one end, possibly a read error. The chain has TRBV30 and TRBJ2-3, with 11 positions matching TRBD2. Germline-derived CDR1 and CDR2 are GTSNPN and SVGIG (reference sequence). This CDR3 has 13 residues. The CDR3 nucleotides are TGTGCCTGGAGTGAACTTAGCGGGAGGGCCGGGAGGTTT. Its translation: CAWSELSGRAGRF.

J is TRBJ1-2 and V is TRBV5-1; D call uncertain. Trimming stripped 3 bases from V and 6 bases from J, with 15 bases between. The CDR3 covers 14 residues. CDR1 is SGHRS, CDR2 YFSETQ, per germline. The CDR3, as DNA: TGCGCCAGCAGCTCGGGCCCTGCCTACAATGGCTACACCTTC. Translation: CASSSGPAYNGYTF.

This clonotype counts as medium-sized. V and J are TRBV6-4 and TRBJ2-3; the match to TRBD2 covers 12 bases. With the DNA end fitting TRBJ2-5 better, the J assignment may be wrong. The CDR3 is 15 amino acids. The germline gives CDR1 MRHNA, CDR2 SNTAGT. The CDR3 loop reads CASSETSGGQETQYF. CDR3 sequence (DNA): TGTGCCAGCAGTGAAACTAGCGGGGGGCAAGAGACCCAGTACTTC.

This clonotype was seen a handful of times. V usage is TRBV29-1 and J usage is TRBJ1-2; 7 nucleotides match TRBD1. The germline V gene encodes CDR1 SQVTM and CDR2 ANQGSEA. The CDR3 contains 13 residues. The trim removed 5 bases at V and 4 bases at J, leaving 7 bases unmatched. The chain's CDR3 is CSVRQGGIYGYTF. DNA for the CDR3: TGCAGCGTTCGACAGGGTGGGATCTATGGCTACACCTTC.

In its sample, this clonotype was seen once. This chain uses TRBV5-1 with TRBJ2-7; 7 bases match TRBD1. CDR1 is SGHRS, CDR2 YFSETQ, per germline. V lost 3 bases to trimming and J lost 2 bases; unmatched junction nucleotides: 5. The CDR3 is 14 amino acids. The DNA for the CDR3 is TGCGCCAGCAGCTCGACAGGGTCCACCTACGAGCAGTACTTC. Translation gives CASSSTGSTYEQYF.

This clonotype was recorded many times. The chain uses TRBV12-3 or TRBV12-4 and TRBJ2-7; D is uncertain. This CDR3 spans 14 amino acids. V lost 1 base to trimming and J lost 3 bases, with 10 bases between them. The CDR3 is CASSLGVSGYEQYF. The CDR3 coding sequence is TGTGCCAGCAGTTTAGGAGTGTCAGGCTACGAGCAGTACTTC.

As regards this clonotype: Mismatch with germline at one junction end may stem from a read error. The V gene is TRBV2, the J gene TRBJ2-7; no definite D call. CDR3 size: 12 residues. CDR1 and CDR2 from the germline V gene are SNHLY and FYNNEI. CDR3 sequence: CASRADTYEQYF. In DNA, the CDR3 is TGCGCCAGCAGAGCAGACACCTACGAGCAGTACTTC.

The J gene is TRBJ2-1, the V gene TRBV19, with D possibly being TRBD2 (6 bases). The CDR3 is 16 amino acids. V lost 4 bases and J lost 8, with 21 bases in between. Looked up from germline, CDR1 is LNHDA and CDR2 is SQIVND (reference sequence). The CDR3 DNA reads as TGTGCCAGTAGTAGGACTACTTCTTTAATTGGCGATGAGCAGTTCTTC. Its protein is CASSRTTSLIGDEQFF.

This clonotype was counted only a few times. The chain links TRBV9 to TRBJ2-7, with a weak D call TRBD2 (5 bases). V gave up 2 bases and J gave up 0 bases, with 6 bases separating them. CDR1 and CDR2 (germline): SGDLS, YYNGEE. This CDR3 comprises 13 residues. CDR3 DNA: TGTGCCAGCAGCGTCGGACTCTCCTACGAGCAGTACTTC. Its translation is CASSVGLSYEQYF.

This chain connects TRBV9 to TRBJ2-3; 11 bases are a match to TRBD2. The ends lost 5 bases at V and 11 bases at J; junction bases unmatched: 13. The CDR3 covers 15 residues. Germline V gene data show CDR1 as SGDLS and CDR2 as YYNGEE. The CDR3 coding sequence is TGTGCCAGCAGGCCCGGGACTAGCGGCGGCAATGAGCAGTATTTT. This sequence encodes CASRPGTSGGNEQYF. Full variable domain (remainder filled in from reference TRBV9 and TRBJ2-3): DSGVTQTPKHLITATGQRVTLRCSPRSGDLSVYWYQQSLDQGLQFLIQYYNGEERAKGNILERFSAQQFPDLHSELNLSSLELGDSALYFCASRPGTSGGNEQYFGPGTRLTVL.

The chain recombines TRBV5-1 with TRBJ2-7; D uncertain. There are 14 residues in the CDR3. V was shortened by 4 bases and J by 3 bases, with 14 bases between the two germline ends. CDR1 and CDR2 from the germline V gene are SGHRS and YFSETQ. The CDR3 DNA reads TGCGCCAGCAGCCAAGGCAAGGTGAACTACGAGCAGTACTTC. Its protein is CASSQGKVNYEQYF.

This clonotype was seen a single time. The chain joins TRBV6-6 to TRBJ2-1, with D perhaps matching TRBD1 (5 bases). Trimming stripped 5 bases from V and 8 bases from J, with 19 bases between. This CDR3 region has 15 residues. Germline V gives CDR1 MNHNY, CDR2 SVGAGI (reference sequence). This CDR3 reads CASSDGQTPSDEQFF. DNA of the CDR3: TGTGCCAGCAGTGACGGACAAACGCCGTCCGATGAGCAGTTCTTC.

This chain uses TRBV15 with TRBJ2-2, with a weak D call TRBD2 (5 bases). The CDR3 consists of 12 residues. Trimming took 11 bases from V and 8 from J, leaving 15 bases between them. Germline V CDR1 and CDR2: LNHNV, YYDKDF (reference sequence). In DNA, the CDR3 is TGTGCCGCCACAGCGACTATGGGGGAGCTGTTTTTT. Translating it yields CAATATMGELFF. The variable domain in full, with the rest retrieved from reference TRBV15 and TRBJ2-2, is DAMVIQNPRYQVTQFGKPVTLSCSQTLNHNVMYWYQQKSSQAPKLLFHYYDKDFNNEADTPDNFQSRRPNTSFCFLDIRSPGLGDTAMYLCAATATMGELFFGEGSRLTVL.

The rearrangement uses TRBV25-1 and TRBJ1-1, with D perhaps TRBD1 (6 bases). Between the trimmed V and J ends, which lost 11 bases and 1 base, there was a span of 17 bases. The length of the CDR3 is 14 residues. Germline loops: CDR1 MGHDK, CDR2 SYGVNS. DNA of the CDR3: TGTGCCGCTGCCACCGGACAGACGAACACTGAAGCTTTCTTT. Translation: CAAATGQTNTEAFF.

This clonotype has more than one count but fewer than ten. The chain carries TRBV6-1 and TRBJ1-4; D is unresolved. CDR3 length equals 18 residues. Trimming pared 5 bases from V and 1 base from J, leaving 20 bases between. Germline V gene data show CDR1 as MNHNS and CDR2 as SASEGT. CDR3 loop: CASSYLGGIGGTNEKLFF. CDR3 in DNA: TGTGCCAGCAGTTACCTCGGCGGGATAGGTGGAACTAATGAAAAACTGTTTTTT.

This clonotype showed up many times. The V gene is TRBV6-6, the J gene TRBJ2-1; tentatively, D is TRBD2 (6 bases). The germline V gene has CDR1 MNHNY and CDR2 SVGAGI (reference sequence). The V and J ends lost 8 bases and 5 bases respectively, with 16 bases between them. The CDR3 is made up of 14 amino acids. In nucleotides, the CDR3 is TGTGCCAGCGGCGGGATGAATCTTAACAATGAGCAGTTCTTC. This codes for CASGGMNLNNEQFF.

This rearrangement joins TRBV9 to TRBJ1-4; D call uncertain. Trimming stripped 3 bases from V and 4 bases from J, with 7 bases between. The CDR3 covers 13 residues. CDR1 is SGDLS, CDR2 YYNGEE, per germline. The CDR3 DNA is TGTGCCAGCAGCGGGGTCCTTAATGAAAAACTGTTTTTT. Translating gives CASSGVLNEKLFF. Looking up the rest from reference TRBV9 and TRBJ1-4 gives the full variable domain: DSGVTQTPKHLITATGQRVTLRCSPRSGDLSVYWYQQSLDQGLQFLIQYYNGEERAKGNILERFSAQQFPDLHSELNLSSLELGDSALYFCASSGVLNEKLFFGSGTQLSVL.

This clonotype was found once. Lacking the conserved final phenylalanine or tryptophan, this CDR3 likely reflects a read error. The chain is built from TRBV29-1 and TRBJ1-2, with TRBD1 identical over 7 bases. V was pared by 3 bases and J by 5 bases, with 9 bases of the junction left unmatched. CDR3 length: 14 residues. Germline-derived CDR1 and CDR2 are SQVTM and ANQGSEA. CDR3 amino acids: CSVEETGVGYGYTI. CDR3 bases: TGCAGCGTTGAGGAAACAGGGGTTGGGTATGGCTACACCATC.

The chain recombines TRBV4-1 with TRBJ2-7; maybe TRBD2 (6 bases). Trimming took off 3 bases at V and 0 bases at J, with 9 bases between the two ends. The length of the CDR3 is 14 residues. From germline, CDR1 is MGHRA and CDR2 YSYEKL. The CDR3 is CASSHTGSSYEQYF. The CDR3 region has the DNA TGCGCCAGCAGCCATACCGGGAGCTCCTACGAGCAGTACTTC.

This clonotype appeared a few times. This chain links TRBV7-8 with TRBJ1-5; D perhaps matches TRBD1 (6 bases). The CDR3 is 15 residues long. V lost 3 bases and J 4 bases, leaving 13 bases between the germline ends. Germline CDR1 SGHVS, CDR2 FQNEAQ. The CDR3 DNA follows: TGTGCCAGCAGCTTGACGGACAGACGGAATCAGCCCCAGCATTTT. It is translated as CASSLTDRRNQPQHF.

The chain uses TRBV7-3 and TRBJ2-2; TRBD2 matches at 15 bases. With V trimmed by 4 bases and J by 4 bases, 4 bases remained unmatched. The CDR3 spans 17 residues. Looked up from germline, CDR1 is SGHTA and CDR2 is FQGTGA. CDR3 region: CASSSPGLAGGTGELFF. The CDR3 nucleotides read TGTGCCAGCAGCTCGCCGGGACTAGCGGGGGGCACCGGGGAGCTGTTTTTT.

Turning to this clonotype: This may arise from a read error, as a much more abundant clone is one base away. The chain carries TRBV27 and TRBJ1-6, with D tentatively TRBD1 (6 bases). The CDR3 runs to 17 residues. The V and J ends lost 7 bases and 0 bases respectively, with 16 bases between them. Germline V lookup: CDR1 MNHEY, CDR2 SMNVEV (reference sequence). CDR3 region: CASIPSGVHSYNSPLHF. The CDR3 DNA sequence: TGTGCCAGCATTCCCTCAGGGGTTCACTCCTATAATTCACCCCTCCACTTT.

The gene calls are TRBV24-1 and TRBJ2-7; tentatively, D is TRBD1 (5 bases). V was pared by 3 bases and J by 5 bases, with 19 bases between. The CDR3 length is 16 residues. Looked up from germline, CDR1 is KGHDR and CDR2 is SFDVKD. The CDR3 nucleotides are TGTGCCACCAGTGATGGAATCCGGTGGGGCAGGGACGAGCAGTACTTC. Residues: CATSDGIRWGRDEQYF.

The chain combines TRBV20-1 with TRBJ2-1, with 11 bases lining up with TRBD1. Trimming cost V 6 bases and J 10 bases; bases outside gene matches: 5. The CDR3 is 12 amino acids. The germline CDR1 and CDR2 sequences are DFQATT and SNEGSKA (reference sequence). CDR3 sequence: CSAGQGAREQFF. The CDR3 DNA sequence: TGCAGTGCAGGACAGGGGGCAAGGGAGCAGTTCTTC.

About this clonotype: The CDR3 does not end in the conserved phenylalanine or tryptophan, so this is likely a read error. This rearrangement joins TRBV2 to TRBJ2-1, with TRBD2 matching 8 bases. The germline CDR1 and CDR2 sequences are SNHLY and FYNNEI. The J segment lost 8 bases and the V segment lost 4 bases, leaving 10 bases of the junction unmatched. The CDR3 loop spans 15 amino acids. The CDR3 DNA sequence: TGTGCCAGCAGTGTACAAGCGGGAGTCGGGGATGAGCAGTTCCTC. Translated: CASSVQAGVGDEQFL.

The chain links TRBV5-1 to TRBJ2-1; D not resolved. The CDR3 is made up of 14 amino acids. CDR1 and CDR2 from the germline V gene are SGHRS and YFSETQ. V gave up 4 bases and J gave up 5 bases, with 13 bases separating them. CDR3 loop: CASSPPKKHNEQFF. The CDR3 nucleotides read TGCGCCAGCAGCCCCCCTAAGAAGCACAATGAGCAGTTCTTC.

The chain uses TRBV20-1 and TRBJ2-7; TRBD2 matches 13 bases. Trimming at V came to 6 bases and at J to 12 bases, leaving 2 bases not matched to a gene. The germline CDR1 and CDR2 sequences are DFQATT and SNEGSKA (reference sequence). The CDR3 totals 10 residues. CDR3 sequence: CSAWTSGGYF. CDR3 nucleotide sequence: TGCAGTGCGTGGACTAGCGGGGGGTACTTC.

This chain uses TRBV12-3 or TRBV12-4 with TRBJ2-5; no definite D call. The DNA end favors TRBJ2-7, so the J call may be wrong. The CDR3 consists of 14 residues. The DNA of the CDR3 is TGTGCCAGCAGTTTAGAACAGTTGATCGACGAGCAGTACTTC. This codes for CASSLEQLIDEQYF.